The present T cell receptor beta chain was sequenced within a study of T-cell reconstitution after alpha-beta-depleted transplantation in children. Findings of the study overall: Alpha-beta T cells about two months after transplant reportedly derived from several hundred expanded graft clones. Surviving recipient T cells and thymic progenitors underlay high day-60 TCRbeta diversity in some patients. One year after transplant, T-cell counts and diversity came mostly from newly produced T cells.

The V and J ends lost 6 bases and 0 bases, in that order; junction bases with no gene match: 5. Germline CDR1 MDHEN, CDR2 SYDVKM. The CDR3 has 14 amino acids. This clonotype appeared a few times. Antigen unknown. Unique molecular identifiers tagged the TCRbeta library. TCRdb re-derived calls from the PCR reads in MiXCR, one entry per CDR3 protein. This sample has hundreds of thousands of distinct CDR3 sequences; around 13% occur once, and the top ten carry around 2.2%. The sample consisted of PBMCs, mostly from graft donor cells, taken 360 days after TCRalphabeta/CD19-depleted stem cell transplant. The chain joins TRBV28 to TRBJ2-7, with TRBD1 matching over 7 bases. This sequence originates from a male patient aged 5 to 17 who had a stem cell transplant for acute myeloid leukemia, so the T cells may come from the graft donor. The CDR3 loop is CASRPGQLSYEQYF. For the CDR3, the DNA is TGTGCCAGCAGACCGGGACAGCTCTCCTACGAGCAGTACTTC.